This is a list of T cell receptor beta chains from one sample in a study of blood T cell repertoires in COVID-19. Sequencing used immunoSEQ multiplex PCR; TCRdb keeps in-frame clones, though not all of them. This sample carries tens of thousands of clones, 60% to 85% of them seen once, and the ten largest clones take approximately 21%. The specimen was peripheral blood. The source is a man under 40 with COVID-19, enrolled during active disease. Both conserved end residues are part of each CDR3. The D gene is left open where the match is weak. Only some rows state a clone size, as once, few, many or a class for expanded clones.

>TRBJ2-1|15|TRBV25-1|.|.
CASSEVRGALNEQFF
TGTGCCAGCAGTGAAGTCAGGGGCGCCCTCAATGAGCAGTTCTTC
>TRBJ2-2|16|TRBV7-7|.|TRBD2
CASSSGTSGDTGELFF
TGTGCTAGCAGCTCCGGGACTAGCGGGGACACCGGGGAGCTGTTTTTT
>TRBJ2-1|13|TRBV30|.|TRBD1
CAWRGQAYNEQFF
TGTGCCTGGAGGGGACAGGCTTACAATGAGCAGTTCTTC
>TRBJ1-2|14|TRBV7-9|.|TRBD1
CASSFAGGRDGYTF
TGTGCCAGCAGCTTCGCAGGGGGCAGGGATGGCTACACCTTC
>TRBJ2-1|16|TRBV5-5|.|TRBD2
CASTREGDGFYNEQFF
TGTGCCAGCACTCGGGAGGGTGACGGTTTCTACAATGAGCAGTTCTTC
>TRBJ2-3|15|TRBV9|.|TRBD1
CASSTRDRHTDTQYF
TGTGCCAGCAGCACCCGGGACAGGCACACAGATACGCAGTATTTT
>TRBJ1-1|12|TRBV3-1/TRBV3-2|once|.
CASSQDPGIAFF
TGTGCCAGCAGCCAAGATCCCGGGATAGCTTTCTTT
>TRBJ2-4|19|TRBV4-1|few|TRBD2
CASSHPGLAGGPGKNIQYF
TGCGCCAGCAGCCATCCCGGACTAGCGGGGGGGCCCGGCAAAAACATTCAGTACTTC
>TRBJ1-2|13|TRBV29-1|.|.
CSISGRGNYGYTF
TGCAGCATCTCGGGGCGGGGTAACTATGGCTACACCTTC
>TRBJ2-7|15|TRBV4-3|.|TRBD1
CASSQERGLRYEQYF
TGCGCCAGCAGCCAAGAAAGGGGGCTACGGTACGAGCAGTACTTC
>TRBJ1-3|15|TRBV5-4|few|TRBD1
CASSPTGTVGNTIYF
TGTGCCAGCAGCCCGACCGGGACAGTGGGAAACACCATATATTTT
>TRBJ1-2|16|TRBV28|once|TRBD1
CASSTGGTGHNYGYTF
TGTGCCAGCTCTACAGGCGGGACAGGGCATAACTATGGCTACACCTTC
>TRBJ2-3|15|TRBV24-1|once|TRBD2
CATSDGLAGRHTQYF
TGTGCCACCAGTGATGGACTAGCGGGGCGACATACGCAGTATTTT
>TRBJ1-2|14|TRBV2|.|TRBD1
CASSERGLDHGYTF
TGTGCCAGCAGTGAAAGGGGGCTAGATCATGGCTACACCTTC
>TRBJ1-2|15|TRBV19|.|.
CASSIPREGSYGYTF
TGTGCCAGTAGTATCCCCCGGGAGGGGAGCTATGGCTACACCTTC
>TRBJ1-6|14|TRBV5-1|.|TRBD1
CASSPGQGDSPLHF
TGCGCCAGCTCCCCGGGACAGGGGGATTCACCCCTCCACTTT
>TRBJ2-7|14|TRBV5-1|.|.
CASSTALGIYEQYF
TGCGCCAGCAGCACGGCGCTAGGAATCTACGAGCAGTACTTC
>TRBJ2-5|14|TRBV19|.|.
CASSLDRRQGTQYF
TGTGCCAGTAGCCTGGACAGACGGCAAGGGACCCAGTACTTC
>TRBJ2-7|13|TRBV6-5|.|.
CASSLHSSYEQYF
TGTGCCAGCAGCCTACACAGCTCCTACGAGCAGTACTTC
>TRBJ2-6|15|TRBV15|few|.
CATSRQDSGANVLTF
TGTGCCACCAGCAGACAGGATTCTGGGGCCAACGTCCTGACTTTC